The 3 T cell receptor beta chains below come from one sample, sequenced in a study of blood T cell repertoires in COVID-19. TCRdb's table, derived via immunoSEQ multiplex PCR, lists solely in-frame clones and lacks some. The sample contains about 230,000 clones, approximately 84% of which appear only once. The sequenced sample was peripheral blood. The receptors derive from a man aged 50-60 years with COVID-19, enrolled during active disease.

The CDR3 sequence: CASSWGLAGGLGVYNEQFF. The CDR3 nucleotides read TGTGCCAGCAGCTGGGGACTAGCGGGAGGGCTGGGGGTGTACAATGAGCAGTTCTTC. J is TRBJ2-1 and V is TRBV7-9; TRBD2 matches at 16 bases. CDR1 and CDR2 from the germline V gene are SEHNR and FQNEAQ (reference sequence). The trim removed 4 bases at V and 4 bases at J, leaving 10 bases unmatched. CDR3 length equals 19 residues.

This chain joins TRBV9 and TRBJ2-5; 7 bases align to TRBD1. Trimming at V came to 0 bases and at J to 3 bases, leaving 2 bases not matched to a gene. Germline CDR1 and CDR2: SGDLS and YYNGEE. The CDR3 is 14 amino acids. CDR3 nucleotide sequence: TGTGCCAGCAGCGTAGAAGGGGGCAAAGAGACCCAGTACTTC. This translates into CASSVEGGKETQYF. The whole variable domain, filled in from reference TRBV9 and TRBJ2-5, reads DSGVTQTPKHLITATGQRVTLRCSPRSGDLSVYWYQQSLDQGLQFLIQYYNGEERAKGNILERFSAQQFPDLHSELNLSSLELGDSALYFCASSVEGGKETQYFGPGTRLLVL.

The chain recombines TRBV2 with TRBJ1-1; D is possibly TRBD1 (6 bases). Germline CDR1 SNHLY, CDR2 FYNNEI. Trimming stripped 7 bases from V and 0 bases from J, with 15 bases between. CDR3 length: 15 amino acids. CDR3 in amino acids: CASKPRGPMNTEAFF. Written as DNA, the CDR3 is TGTGCCAGCAAGCCCAGGGGACCGATGAACACTGAAGCTTTCTTT. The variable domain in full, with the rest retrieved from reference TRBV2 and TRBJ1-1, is EPEVTQTPSHQVTQMGQEVILRCVPISNHLYFYWYRQILGQKVEFLVSFYNNEISEKSEIFDDQFSVERPDGSNFTLKIRSTKLEDSAMYFCASKPRGPMNTEAFFGQGTRLTVV.